The 16 T cell receptor beta chains below were found in one sample sequenced in a study of blood T cell repertoires in COVID-19. TCRdb's copy holds only in-frame clones and misses some; the assay was immunoSEQ multiplex PCR. The table has hundreds of thousands of clones, approximately 81% seen once. Input material: peripheral blood. Receptors originate from a woman aged 80 or older with active or convalescent COVID-19.

The rearrangement links TRBV7-2 to TRBJ1-1, with a weak D call TRBD1 (6 bases). The V and J ends lost 5 bases and 1 base respectively, with 14 bases between them. Germline CDR1 is SGHTA and CDR2 is FQGNSA. CDR3 length: 15 amino acids. As DNA, the CDR3 is TGTGCCAGCAGCAAACAGGGATTCGGGAACACTGAAGCTTTCTTT. As protein: CASSKQGFGNTEAFF.

The chain links TRBV3-1 (or the pseudogene TRBV3-2) to TRBJ2-4, with 11 bases lining up with TRBD1. Germline CDR1 is LGHDT and CDR2 is YNNKEL (reference sequence). The junction had 5 bases not matched to a gene; V was cut back by 4 bases and J by 3 bases. The CDR3 has 16 residues. The CDR3 here is CASSPRTGGFKNIQYF. CDR3 DNA sequence: TGTGCCAGCAGCCCGAGGACAGGGGGCTTCAAAAACATTCAGTACTTC.

The J gene is TRBJ2-3, the V gene TRBV7-9, with TRBD2 as a possible D gene (6 bases). This CDR3 spans 16 amino acids. V shed 5 bases and J shed 2 bases, with 17 bases lying between them. Germline V gene lookup returns CDR1 SEHNR and CDR2 FQNEAQ (reference sequence). CDR3: CASSPGAGLYTDTQYF. CDR3 nucleotide sequence: TGTGCCAGCAGCCCGGGAGCAGGCCTTTACACAGATACGCAGTATTTT.

The chain combines TRBV27 with TRBJ1-4; 10 nucleotides line up with TRBD1. Germline assignment: CDR1 MNHEY and CDR2 SMNVEV (reference sequence). The CDR3 runs 14 residues. The ends lost 4 bases at V and 7 bases at J; junction bases unmatched: 3. The CDR3 here is CASSYRDRGEKLFF. Here the CDR3 DNA reads TGTGCCAGCAGTTACCGGGACAGGGGTGAAAAACTGTTTTTT. Looking up the rest from reference TRBV27 and TRBJ1-4 gives the full variable domain: EAQVTQNPRYLITVTGKKLTVTCSQNMNHEYMSWYRQDPGLGLRQIYYSMNVEVTDKGDVPEGYKVSRKEKRNFPLILESPSPNQTSLYFCASSYRDRGEKLFFGSGTQLSVL.

The rearrangement joins TRBV15 to TRBJ2-5, with unresolved D. V was shortened by 0 bases and J by 5 bases, with 16 bases between the two germline ends. The CDR3 has 16 amino acids. Germline CDR1 LNHNV, CDR2 YYDKDF (reference sequence). The CDR3 DNA reads TGTGCCACCAGCAGAGATTTATCCTCCAGGATCGAGACCCAGTACTTC. Residues: CATSRDLSSRIETQYF. Full variable domain (missing parts from reference TRBV15 and TRBJ2-5): DAMVIQNPRYQVTQFGKPVTLSCSQTLNHNVMYWYQQKSSQAPKLLFHYYDKDFNNEADTPDNFQSRRPNTSFCFLDIRSPGLGDTAMYLCATSRDLSSRIETQYFGPGTRLLVL.

This clone was detected only once. This rearrangement joins TRBV4-1 to TRBJ2-3, with 8 bases identical to TRBD1. The CDR3 is 15 residues long. V was pared by 4 bases and J by 1 base, with 4 bases of the junction left unmatched. CDR1 and CDR2 from the germline V gene are MGHRA and YSYEKL. The CDR3 spells CASSPDRGRTDTQYF. The CDR3 region has the DNA TGCGCCAGCAGCCCCGACAGGGGTCGCACAGATACGCAGTATTTT.

The chain joins TRBV5-1 to TRBJ2-3, with a weak D call TRBD2 (5 bases). The CDR3 is 15 residues long. Trimming removed 1 base from V and 4 bases from J, with 13 bases in between. Germline CDR1 reads SGHRS; CDR2 reads YFSETQ. The CDR3 DNA reads as TGCGCCAGCAGCTTGATCGGAGGTGGGGCAGATACGCAGTATTTT. This gives the protein CASSLIGGGADTQYF.

J is TRBJ2-5 and V is TRBV9; 7 bases fit TRBD1. Germline CDR1 SGDLS, CDR2 YYNGEE. CDR3 length equals 14 residues. V gave up 4 bases and J gave up 5 bases; unmatched junction bases: 8. CDR3 nucleotide sequence: TGTGCCAGCAGCCCCAGACAGGGTTGGGAGACCCAGTACTTC. It is translated as CASSPRQGWETQYF.

The rearrangement links TRBV4-2 to TRBJ2-3; 9 nucleotides agree with TRBD1. V lost 0 bases and J lost 5; bases outside the gene matches: 6. The CDR3 consists of 16 residues. Germline-derived CDR1 and CDR2 are LGHNA and YNFKEQ. The CDR3 spells CASSQDNRGLKDTQYF. The CDR3 nucleotides are TGTGCCAGCAGCCAAGACAACAGGGGGCTAAAAGATACGCAGTATTTT.

This clone was detected only once. This rearrangement joins TRBV7-9 to TRBJ2-3, with D possibly TRBD2 on 6 matching bases. The CDR3 totals 15 residues. Germline V gene lookup returns CDR1 SEHNR and CDR2 FQNEAQ (reference sequence). Trimming cost V 1 base and J 9 bases, with 17 bases left between them. The CDR3 here is CASSLGDSGPDTQYF. The CDR3 DNA sequence: TGTGCCAGCAGCTTAGGGGACTCAGGCCCCGACACGCAGTATTTT.

This clone was picked up one time. The chain joins TRBV4-3 to TRBJ2-3; 8 bases fit TRBD2. V gave up 0 bases and J gave up 2 bases; unmatched junction bases: 10. Germline V gene data show CDR1 as LGHNA and CDR2 as YSLEER. The CDR3 covers 18 residues. Written as DNA, the CDR3 is TGCGCCAGCAGCCAAGACCCTACGAGAGCGGGGGTCACAGATACGCAGTATTTT. Residues: CASSQDPTRAGVTDTQYF.

The V and J genes are TRBV11-3 and TRBJ2-3, with 7 bases identical to TRBD2. This CDR3 comprises 15 residues. Trimming took 5 bases from V and 6 from J; bases not matched to a gene: 11. Per germline, CDR1 SGHNT and CDR2 YENEEA. The DNA of the CDR3 is TGTGCCAGCAGCCAAGGAACTAGCGAGGGCGATACGCAGTATTTT. Its translation: CASSQGTSEGDTQYF.

The chain is built from TRBV7-9 and TRBJ2-2; TRBD1 matches 9 bases. There are 13 residues in the CDR3. Germline V gene data show CDR1 as SEHNR and CDR2 as FQNEAQ (reference sequence). After removal of 11 bases from V and 3 bases from J, the junction contained 4 bases not matched to a gene. CDR3 DNA sequence: TGTGCCGGGGACAGGGTGCACACCGGGGAGCTGTTTTTT. Amino acid sequence: CAGDRVHTGELFF.

This clone was seen a few times. The chain recombines TRBV7-2 with TRBJ2-3; TRBD1 is a possible D gene (6 bases). Germline V gene data show CDR1 as SGHTA and CDR2 as FQGNSA. V lost 3 bases, J lost 4 bases, and 20 bases lay in between. CDR3 size: 17 residues. The chain's CDR3 is CASSFLLQGGRSDTQYF. CDR3 nucleotides: TGTGCCAGCAGCTTTCTCCTACAGGGTGGTAGGTCAGATACGCAGTATTTT.

This chain joins TRBV6-2 or TRBV6-3 and TRBJ2-4, with D tentatively TRBD2 (6 bases). V lost 0 bases, J lost 4 bases, and 13 bases lay in between. CDR3 length: 16 amino acids. CDR1 is MNHEY and CDR2 is SVGEGT in the germline V gene. The CDR3 bases are TGTGCCAGCAGTTACTCCCCGCGGGACTTAAAAAACATTCAGTACTTC. Amino acids: CASSYSPRDLKNIQYF.

Comment on this clone: The sample has other DNA sequences that encode this CDR3 too. The genes are TRBV5-1 and TRBJ2-7, with 9 bases identical to TRBD2. V was pared by 1 base and J by 4 bases, with 3 bases of the junction left unmatched. The germline gives CDR1 SGHRS, CDR2 YFSETQ. The CDR3 contains 14 residues. The CDR3 DNA sequence: TGCGCCAGCAGCTTGTCGGGACTAGCTTACGAGCAGTACTTC. Its protein is CASSLSGLAYEQYF.